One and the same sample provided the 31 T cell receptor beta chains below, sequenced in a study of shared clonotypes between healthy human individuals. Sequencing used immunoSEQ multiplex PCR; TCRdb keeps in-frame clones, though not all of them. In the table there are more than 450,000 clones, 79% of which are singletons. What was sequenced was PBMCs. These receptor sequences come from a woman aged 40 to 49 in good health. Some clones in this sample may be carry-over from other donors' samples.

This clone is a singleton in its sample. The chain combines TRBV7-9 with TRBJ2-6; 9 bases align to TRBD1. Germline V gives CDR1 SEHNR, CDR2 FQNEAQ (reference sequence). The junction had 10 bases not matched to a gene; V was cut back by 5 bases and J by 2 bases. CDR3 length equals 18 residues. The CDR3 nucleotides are TGTGCCAGCAGCCTCGCGAGGGACAGGGAGGCTGGGGCCAACGTCCTGACTTTC. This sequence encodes CASSLARDREAGANVLTF.

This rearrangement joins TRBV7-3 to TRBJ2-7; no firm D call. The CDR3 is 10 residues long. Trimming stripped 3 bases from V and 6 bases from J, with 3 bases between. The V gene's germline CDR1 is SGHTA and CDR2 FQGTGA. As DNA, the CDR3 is TGTGCCAGCAGCTTTGTCGAGCAGTACTTC. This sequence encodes CASSFVEQYF.

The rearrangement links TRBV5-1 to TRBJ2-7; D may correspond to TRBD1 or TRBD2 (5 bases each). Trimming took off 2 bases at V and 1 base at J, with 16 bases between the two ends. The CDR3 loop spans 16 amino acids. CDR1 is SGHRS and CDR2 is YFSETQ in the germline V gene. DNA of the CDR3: TGCGCCAGCAGCTTTCTATCCGGGACCGATTCCTACGAGCAGTACTTC. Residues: CASSFLSGTDSYEQYF.

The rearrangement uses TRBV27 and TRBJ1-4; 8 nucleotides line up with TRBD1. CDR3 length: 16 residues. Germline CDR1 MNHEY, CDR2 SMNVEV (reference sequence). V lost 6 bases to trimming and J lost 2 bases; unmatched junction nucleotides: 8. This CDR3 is CASSPDRGETNEKLFF. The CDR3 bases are TGTGCCAGCAGCCCCGACAGGGGCGAGACTAATGAAAAACTGTTTTTT.

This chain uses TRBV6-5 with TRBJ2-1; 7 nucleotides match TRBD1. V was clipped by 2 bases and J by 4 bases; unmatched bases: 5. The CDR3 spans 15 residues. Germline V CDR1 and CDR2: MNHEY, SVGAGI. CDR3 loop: CASSYDRDTYNEQFF. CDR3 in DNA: TGTGCCAGCAGTTACGACAGGGATACGTACAATGAGCAGTTCTTC.

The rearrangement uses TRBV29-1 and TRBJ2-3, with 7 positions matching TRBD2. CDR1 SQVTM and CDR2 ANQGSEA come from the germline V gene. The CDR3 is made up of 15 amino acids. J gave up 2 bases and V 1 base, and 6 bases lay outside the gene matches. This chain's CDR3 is CSVEGDGTNTDTQYF. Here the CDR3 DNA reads TGCAGCGTTGAAGGGGATGGGACTAACACAGATACGCAGTATTTT.

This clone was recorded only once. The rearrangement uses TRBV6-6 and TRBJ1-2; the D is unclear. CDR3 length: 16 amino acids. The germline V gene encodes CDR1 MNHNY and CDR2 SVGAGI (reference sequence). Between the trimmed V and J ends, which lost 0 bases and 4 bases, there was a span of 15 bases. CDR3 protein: CASSYSVSRVIYGYTF. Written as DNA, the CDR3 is TGTGCCAGCAGTTACTCGGTATCGCGGGTTATCTATGGCTACACCTTC.

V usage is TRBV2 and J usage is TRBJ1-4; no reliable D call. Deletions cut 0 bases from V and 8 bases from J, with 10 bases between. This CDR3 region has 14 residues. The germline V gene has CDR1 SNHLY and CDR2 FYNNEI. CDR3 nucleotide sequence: TGTGCCAGCAGTGAAGCGCAAGGGCCGGAAAAACTGTTTTTT. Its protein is CASSEAQGPEKLFF. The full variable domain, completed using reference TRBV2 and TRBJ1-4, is EPEVTQTPSHQVTQMGQEVILRCVPISNHLYFYWYRQILGQKVEFLVSFYNNEISEKSEIFDDQFSVERPDGSNFTLKIRSTKLEDSAMYFCASSEAQGPEKLFFGSGTQLSVL.

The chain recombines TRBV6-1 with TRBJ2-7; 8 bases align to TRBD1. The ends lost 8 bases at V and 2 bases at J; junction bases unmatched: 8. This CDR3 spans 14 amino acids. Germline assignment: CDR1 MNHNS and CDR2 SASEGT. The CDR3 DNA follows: TGTGCCAGCCTAAATACAGGGGGTCCCTACGAGCAGTACTTC. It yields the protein CASLNTGGPYEQYF.

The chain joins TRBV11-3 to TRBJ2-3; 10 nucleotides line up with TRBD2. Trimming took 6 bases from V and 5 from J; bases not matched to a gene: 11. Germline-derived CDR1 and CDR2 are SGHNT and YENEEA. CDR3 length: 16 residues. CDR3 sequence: CASSEGLAGVRDTQYF. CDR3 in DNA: TGTGCCAGCAGTGAAGGGCTAGCGGGAGTGAGAGATACGCAGTATTTT.

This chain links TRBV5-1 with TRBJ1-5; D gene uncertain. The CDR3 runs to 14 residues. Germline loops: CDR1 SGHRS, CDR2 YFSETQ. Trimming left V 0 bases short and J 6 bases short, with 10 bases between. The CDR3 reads CASSLAGGGQPQHF. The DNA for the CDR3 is TGCGCCAGCAGCTTGGCAGGAGGAGGTCAGCCCCAGCATTTT.

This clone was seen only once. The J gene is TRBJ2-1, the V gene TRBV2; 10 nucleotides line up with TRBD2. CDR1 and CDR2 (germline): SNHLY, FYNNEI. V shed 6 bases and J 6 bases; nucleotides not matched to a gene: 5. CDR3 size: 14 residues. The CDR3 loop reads CASRASGSFNEQFF. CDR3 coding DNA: TGTGCCAGCAGGGCTAGCGGGAGTTTCAATGAGCAGTTCTTC.

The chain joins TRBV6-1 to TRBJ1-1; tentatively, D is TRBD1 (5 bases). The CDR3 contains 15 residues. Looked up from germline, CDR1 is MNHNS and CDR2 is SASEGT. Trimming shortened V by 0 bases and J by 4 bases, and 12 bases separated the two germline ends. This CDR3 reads CASSEASREGTEAFF. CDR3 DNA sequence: TGTGCCAGCAGTGAAGCTTCCAGGGAGGGCACTGAAGCTTTCTTT.

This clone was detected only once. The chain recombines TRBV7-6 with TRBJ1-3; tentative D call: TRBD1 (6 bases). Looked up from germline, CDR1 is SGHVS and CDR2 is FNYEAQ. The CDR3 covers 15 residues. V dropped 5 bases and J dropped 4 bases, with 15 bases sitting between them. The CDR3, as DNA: TGTGCCAGCAGCCCCGCCCAGGGGAGCGGAAACACCATATATTTT. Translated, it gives CASSPAQGSGNTIYF.

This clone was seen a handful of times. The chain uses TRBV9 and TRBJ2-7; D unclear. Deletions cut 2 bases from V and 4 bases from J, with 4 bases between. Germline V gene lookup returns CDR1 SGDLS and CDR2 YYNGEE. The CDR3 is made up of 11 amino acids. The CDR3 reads CASSVRYEQYF. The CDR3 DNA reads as TGTGCCAGCAGCGTCCGGTACGAGCAGTACTTC.

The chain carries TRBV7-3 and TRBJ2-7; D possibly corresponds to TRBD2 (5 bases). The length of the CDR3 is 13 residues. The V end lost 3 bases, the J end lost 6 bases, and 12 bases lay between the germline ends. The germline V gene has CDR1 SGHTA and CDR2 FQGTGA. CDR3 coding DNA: TGTGCCAGCAGCTTTTCCCCCGGGGTCGAGCAGTACTTC. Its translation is CASSFSPGVEQYF.

CDR3 amino acids: CASSTTSVVQETQYF. In nucleotides, the CDR3 is TGTGCCAGTAGTACGACCTCGGTCGTACAAGAGACCCAGTACTTC. The chain joins TRBV19 to TRBJ2-5; D gene ambiguous. CDR1 and CDR2 from the germline V gene are LNHDA and SQIVND (reference sequence). CDR3 length: 15 residues. V was clipped by 4 bases and J by 2 bases, with 14 bases between them.

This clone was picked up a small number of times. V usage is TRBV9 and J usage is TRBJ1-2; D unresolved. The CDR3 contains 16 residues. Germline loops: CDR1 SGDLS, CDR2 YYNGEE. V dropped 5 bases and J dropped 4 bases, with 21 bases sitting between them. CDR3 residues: CASSLGDWEQIYGYTF. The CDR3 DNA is TGTGCCAGCAGTCTCGGGGATTGGGAACAAATCTATGGCTACACCTTC.

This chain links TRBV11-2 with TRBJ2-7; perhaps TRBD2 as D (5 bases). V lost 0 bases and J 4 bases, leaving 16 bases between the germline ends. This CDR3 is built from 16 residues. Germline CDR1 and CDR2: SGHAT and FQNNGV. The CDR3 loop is CASSLDGTPGLYEQYF. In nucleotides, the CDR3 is TGTGCCAGCAGCTTAGATGGCACCCCGGGGTTGTACGAGCAGTACTTC.

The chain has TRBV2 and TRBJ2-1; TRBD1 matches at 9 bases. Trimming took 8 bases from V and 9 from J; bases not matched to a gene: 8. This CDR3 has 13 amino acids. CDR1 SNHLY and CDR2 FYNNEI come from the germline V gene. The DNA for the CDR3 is TGTGCCAGCCGGGACAGGGAGTTAGGTGAGCAGTTCTTC. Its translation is CASRDRELGEQFF.

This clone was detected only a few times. CDR3 amino acids: CASSYRPENLYGYTF. CDR3 coding DNA: TGTGCCAGCAGCTATCGGCCAGAAAACCTCTATGGCTACACCTTC. V gene TRBV7-8 combines with J gene TRBJ1-2; D unresolved. The CDR3 loop spans 15 amino acids. Trimming removed 4 bases at V and 4 bases at J, with 16 bases between. Germline CDR1 reads SGHVS; CDR2 reads FQNEAQ. Together with reference TRBV7-8 and TRBJ1-2, the CDR3 gives the full variable domain: GAGVSQSPRYKVAKRGQDVALRCDPISGHVSLFWYQQALGQGPEFLTYFQNEAQLDKSGLPSDRFFAERPEGSVSTLKIQRTQQEDSAVYLCASSYRPENLYGYTFGSGTRLTVV.

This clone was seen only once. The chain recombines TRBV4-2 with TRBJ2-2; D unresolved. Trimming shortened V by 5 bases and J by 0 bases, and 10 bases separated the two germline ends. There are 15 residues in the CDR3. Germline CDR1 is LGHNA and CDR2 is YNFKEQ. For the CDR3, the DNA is TGTGCCAGCAGCTTTTCCAGAGCGAACACCGGGGAGCTGTTTTTT. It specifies CASSFSRANTGELFF.

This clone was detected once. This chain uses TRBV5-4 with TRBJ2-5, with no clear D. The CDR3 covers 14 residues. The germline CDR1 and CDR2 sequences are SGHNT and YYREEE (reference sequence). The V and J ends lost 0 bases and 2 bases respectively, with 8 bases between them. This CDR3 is CASSLAKGQETQYF. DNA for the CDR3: TGTGCCAGCAGCTTGGCGAAAGGACAAGAGACCCAGTACTTC.

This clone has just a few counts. The CDR3 region is CASTPTFGVTDTQYF. In DNA form, the CDR3 reads TGTGCCAGCACCCCAACCTTTGGGGTCACAGATACGCAGTATTTT. The chain couples TRBV6-5 to TRBJ2-3; D call uncertain. V was shortened by 7 bases and J by 2 bases, with 16 bases between the two germline ends. CDR1 MNHEY and CDR2 SVGAGI come from the germline V gene. This CDR3 has 15 amino acids.

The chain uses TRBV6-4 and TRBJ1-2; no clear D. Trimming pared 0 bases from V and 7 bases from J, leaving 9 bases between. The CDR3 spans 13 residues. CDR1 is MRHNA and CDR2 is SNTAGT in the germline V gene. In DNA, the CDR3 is TGTGCCAGCAGTGACTCAAGGTTAAGTGGCTACACCTTC. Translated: CASSDSRLSGYTF.

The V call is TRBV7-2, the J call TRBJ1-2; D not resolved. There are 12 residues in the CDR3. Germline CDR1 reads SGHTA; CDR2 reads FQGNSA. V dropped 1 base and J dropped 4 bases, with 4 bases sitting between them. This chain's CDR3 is CASSLGPYGYTF. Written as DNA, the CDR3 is TGTGCCAGCAGCTTAGGGCCCTATGGCTACACCTTC.

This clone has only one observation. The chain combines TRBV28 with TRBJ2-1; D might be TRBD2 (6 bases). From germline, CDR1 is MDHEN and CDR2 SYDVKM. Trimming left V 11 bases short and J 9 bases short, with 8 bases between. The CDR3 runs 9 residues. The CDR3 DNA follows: TGTGCCCGGCGGGGTGAGCAGTTCTTC. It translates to CARRGEQFF. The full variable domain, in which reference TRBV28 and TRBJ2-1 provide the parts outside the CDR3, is DVKVTQSSRYLVKRTGEKVFLECVQDMDHENMFWYRQDPGLGLRLIYFSYDVKMKEKGDIPEGYSVSREKKERFSLILESASTNQTSMYLCARRGEQFFGPGTRLTVL.

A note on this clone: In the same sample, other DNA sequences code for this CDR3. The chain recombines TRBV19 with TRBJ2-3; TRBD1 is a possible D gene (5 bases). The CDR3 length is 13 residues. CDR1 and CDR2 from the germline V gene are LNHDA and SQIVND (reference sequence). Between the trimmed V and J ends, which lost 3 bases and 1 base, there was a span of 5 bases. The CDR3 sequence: CASSIRGTDTQYF. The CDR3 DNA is TGTGCCAGTAGTATCAGGGGCACAGATACGCAGTATTTT.

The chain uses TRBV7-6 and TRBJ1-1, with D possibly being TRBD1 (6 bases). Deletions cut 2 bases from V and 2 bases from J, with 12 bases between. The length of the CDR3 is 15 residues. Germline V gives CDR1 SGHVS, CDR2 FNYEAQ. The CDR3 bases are TGTGCCAGCAGCTTACGAACAGGGCCCAACACTGAAGCTTTCTTT. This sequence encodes CASSLRTGPNTEAFF. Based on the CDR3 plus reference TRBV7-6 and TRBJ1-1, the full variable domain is GAGVSQSPRYKVTKRGQDVALRCDPISGHVSLYWYRQALGQGPEFLTYFNYEAQQDKSGLPNDRFSAERPEGSISTLTIQRTEQRDSAMYRCASSLRTGPNTEAFFGQGTRLTVV.

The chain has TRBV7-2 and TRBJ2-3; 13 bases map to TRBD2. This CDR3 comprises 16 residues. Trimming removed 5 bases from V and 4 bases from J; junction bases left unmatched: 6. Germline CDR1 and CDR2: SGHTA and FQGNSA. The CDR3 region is CASSPGLAGSSDTQYF. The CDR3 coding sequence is TGTGCCAGCAGCCCGGGACTAGCGGGAAGTTCAGATACGCAGTATTTT.

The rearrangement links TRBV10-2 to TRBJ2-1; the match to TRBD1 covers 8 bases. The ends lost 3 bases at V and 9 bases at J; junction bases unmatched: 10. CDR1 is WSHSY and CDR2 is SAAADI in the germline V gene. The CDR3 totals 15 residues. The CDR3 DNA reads TGCGCCAGCAGTGATCGTTCGGCAGGGGGCCTTGAGCAGTTCTTC. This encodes CASSDRSAGGLEQFF.